Each of the 16 T cell receptor beta chains below was sequenced from the same sample in a study of molecular identifiers for immune sequencing clone quantification. TCRdb recomputed calls from the PCR reads with MiXCR, one row per CDR3 protein. The sample lists 460,000 or so distinct CDR3 sequences, over 20% seen once, with about 0.84% in the top ten. Sequencing was performed on naive CD8+ T cells from blood, with Jurkat cell RNA spiked in. As to subset: FACS-sorted CD8+CD4-CCR7+CD45RA+ naive T cells. The receptors derive from a human donor in good health. Some libraries in this study had Jurkat cell RNA spiked in.

On this clonotype itself: A much larger clone lies a single base off, so this may be a read error. The missing conserved phenylalanine or tryptophan at the end of this CDR3 makes a read error likely. The rearrangement joins TRBV5-1 to TRBJ1-1; D might be TRBD1 (5 bases). The length of the CDR3 is 13 residues. Germline V lookup: CDR1 SGHRS, CDR2 YFSETQ. V was shortened by 5 bases and J by 3 bases, with 11 bases between the two germline ends. The CDR3 coding sequence is TGCGCCAGCAGTGCGGGGGACTACACTGAAGCTTTCTCT. It codes for CASSAGDYTEAFS.

The CDR3 bases are TGTGCCAGCAGCTTGGAAACGGGCGGGGGGACTGGGGAGCTGTTTTTT. It yields the protein CASSLETGGGTGELFF. The rearrangement joins TRBV5-4 to TRBJ2-2; 8 bases are shared with TRBD2. V gave up 0 bases and J gave up 8 bases; unmatched junction bases: 9. Germline V gene data show CDR1 as SGHNT and CDR2 as YYREEE (reference sequence). The length of the CDR3 is 16 residues. The full variable domain, completed using reference TRBV5-4 and TRBJ2-2, is ETGVTQSPTHLIKTRGQQVTLRCSSQSGHNTVSWYQQALGQGPQFIFQYYREEENGRGNFPPRFSGLQFPNYSSELNVNALELDDSALYLCASSLETGGGTGELFFGEGSRLTVL.

The gene calls are TRBV27 and TRBJ1-1; D might be TRBD1 (5 bases). CDR3 size: 14 residues. Trimming stripped 1 base from V and 6 bases from J, with 12 bases between. The germline V gene encodes CDR1 MNHEY and CDR2 SMNVEV (reference sequence). In nucleotides, the CDR3 is TGTGCCAGCAGTTTATGGGGGTCTCACCCTGAAGCTTTCTTT. Amino acid sequence: CASSLWGSHPEAFF.

About this clonotype itself: One junction end disagrees with the germline gene, perhaps due to a read error. The V gene is TRBV11-2, the J gene TRBJ2-3; no clear D. This CDR3 region has 13 residues. Per germline, CDR1 SGHAT and CDR2 FQNNGV. CDR3 nucleotides: TGTGCCGGCAGCTCCGGACCCACAGATACGCAGTATTTT. Translation: CAGSSGPTDTQYF.

This clonotype has ten or more counts. The chain recombines TRBV28 with TRBJ1-4; D is undetermined. Trimming pared 7 bases from V and 0 bases from J, leaving 15 bases between. CDR1 is MDHEN and CDR2 is SYDVKM in the germline V gene. CDR3 length equals 16 residues. The DNA of the CDR3 is TGTGCCAGCACCTCCCCCCCGGAGGCAACTAATGAAAAACTGTTTTTT. Encoded protein: CASTSPPEATNEKLFF.

This clonotype was seen ten or more times. V usage is TRBV6-2 or TRBV6-3 and J usage is TRBJ2-5, with 8 bases aligning to TRBD2. V shed 7 bases and J 2 bases; nucleotides not matched to a gene: 6. This CDR3 spans 14 amino acids. Per germline, CDR1 MNHEY and CDR2 SVGEGT. The chain's CDR3 is CASTRTSRQETQYF. CDR3 in DNA: TGTGCCAGCACCAGGACTAGCCGGCAAGAGACCCAGTACTTC.

This sequence joins TRBV7-8 and TRBJ2-3; D gene ambiguous. Germline CDR1 reads SGHVS; CDR2 reads FQNEAQ. Trimming stripped 2 bases from V and 0 bases from J, with 18 bases between. The CDR3 loop spans 18 amino acids. The CDR3 loop is CASSLRWAAQTSTDTQYF. In DNA, the CDR3 is TGTGCCAGCAGCTTAAGGTGGGCAGCCCAAACTAGCACAGATACGCAGTATTTT.

This clonotype was counted ten times or more. The chain links TRBV29-1 to TRBJ2-7; no definite D call. The germline gives CDR1 SQVTM, CDR2 ANQGSEA. Between the trimmed V and J ends, which lost 6 bases and 6 bases, there was a span of 15 bases. The CDR3 is 12 residues long. The CDR3 DNA follows: TGCAGCGTCCTAGGGCCGCTCGGCGAGCAGTACTTC. Residues: CSVLGPLGEQYF.

This clonotype was counted at least ten times. The chain links TRBV13 to TRBJ1-1; D possibly corresponds to TRBD1 (6 bases). The V and J ends lost 5 bases and 4 bases respectively, with 14 bases between them. The CDR3 has 14 residues. Germline V lookup: CDR1 PRHDT, CDR2 FYEKMQ (reference sequence). As DNA, the CDR3 is TGTGCCAGCAGCCCTGGCAGGGGTACCACTGAAGCTTTCTTT. Amino acid sequence: CASSPGRGTTEAFF.

The V gene is TRBV7-9, the J gene TRBJ2-3; 14 bases are shared with TRBD2. The CDR3 spans 15 residues. Losses at the gene ends were 9 bases for V and 2 bases for J; bases not matched to a gene: 4. Looked up from germline, CDR1 is SEHNR and CDR2 is FQNEAQ (reference sequence). The CDR3 sequence is CASGTSGGPTDTQYF. In DNA, the CDR3 is TGTGCCAGTGGGACTAGCGGGGGCCCCACAGATACGCAGTATTTT.

This rearrangement joins TRBV7-2 to TRBJ1-5; D not resolved. CDR3 length equals 16 residues. Germline CDR1 and CDR2: SGHTA and FQGNSA. With 4 bases removed from V and 0 bases from J, the gap between germline ends came to 13 bases. CDR3 sequence (DNA): TGTGCCAGCAGCTCCGTTGCATCAGATAGCAATCAGCCCCAGCATTTT. Translation: CASSSVASDSNQPQHF. Based on the CDR3 plus reference TRBV7-2 and TRBJ1-5, the full variable domain is GAGVSQSPSNKVTEKGKDVELRCDPISGHTALYWYRQSLGQGLEFLIYFQGNSAPDKSGLPSDRFSAERTGGSVSTLTIQRTQQEDSAVYLCASSSVASDSNQPQHFGDGTRLSIL.

This clonotype has more than one count but fewer than ten. The CDR3 is CASSYNPGAEAFF. The CDR3 bases are TGTGCCAGCAGTTATAATCCGGGAGCTGAAGCTTTCTTT. This chain joins TRBV7-9 and TRBJ1-1, with D unresolved. This CDR3 is built from 13 residues. Trimming removed 6 bases at V and 6 bases at J, with 14 bases between. In germline, CDR1 is SEHNR, CDR2 FQNEAQ (reference sequence).

Details on this clonotype: A read error may explain this, as a much larger clone is one base away. The chain joins TRBV4-3 to TRBJ2-2; D could derive from TRBD1 or TRBD2 (5 bases each). Germline-derived CDR1 and CDR2 are LGHNA and YSLEER. The CDR3 runs 12 residues. The CDR3, as DNA: TGCGCCAGCAGGGGGCTCGTCGGGGTGCTGTTTTTT. Translation gives CASRGLVGVLFF.

This clonotype was seen many times. The genes are TRBV6-1 and TRBJ2-7; D uncertain. V dropped 3 bases and J dropped 2 bases, with 8 bases sitting between them. CDR1 is MNHNS and CDR2 is SASEGT in the germline V gene. The CDR3 covers 13 residues. The CDR3 DNA reads TGTGCCAGCAGTGAGTTGGACGCCTACGAGCAGTACTTC. Amino acids: CASSELDAYEQYF.

The rearrangement uses TRBV27 and TRBJ2-2, with D uncertain. CDR3 length: 15 amino acids. Germline assignment: CDR1 MNHEY and CDR2 SMNVEV (reference sequence). V was pared by 6 bases and J by 1 base, with 12 bases between. CDR3 nucleotides: TGTGCCAGCAGCCGAGAGAGCAGGAACACCGGGGAGCTGTTTTTT. Protein sequence: CASSRESRNTGELFF.

This clonotype has a handful of counts. This sequence may be a read error, since a much larger clone differs from it by one base. The gene calls are TRBV29-1 and TRBJ1-2; D unclear. Germline V gene lookup returns CDR1 SQVTM and CDR2 ANQGSEA. The CDR3 extends over 13 amino acids. The CDR3: CSVAGQTYYGYAF. DNA for the CDR3: TGCAGCGTTGCCGGTCAGACATACTATGGCTACGCCTTC.